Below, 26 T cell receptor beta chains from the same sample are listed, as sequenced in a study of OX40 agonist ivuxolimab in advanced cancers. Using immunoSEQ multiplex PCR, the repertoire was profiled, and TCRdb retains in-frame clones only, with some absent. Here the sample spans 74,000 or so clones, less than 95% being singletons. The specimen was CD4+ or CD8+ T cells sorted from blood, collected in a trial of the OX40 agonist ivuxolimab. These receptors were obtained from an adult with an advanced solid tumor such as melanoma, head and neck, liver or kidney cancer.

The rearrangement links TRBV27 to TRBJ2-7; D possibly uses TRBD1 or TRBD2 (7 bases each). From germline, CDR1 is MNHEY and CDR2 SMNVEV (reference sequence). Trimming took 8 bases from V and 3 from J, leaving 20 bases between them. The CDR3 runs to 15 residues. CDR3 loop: CASCKGAGAYYEQYF. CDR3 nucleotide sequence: TGTGCCAGCTGTAAGGGGGCGGGAGCTTACTACGAGCAGTACTTC.

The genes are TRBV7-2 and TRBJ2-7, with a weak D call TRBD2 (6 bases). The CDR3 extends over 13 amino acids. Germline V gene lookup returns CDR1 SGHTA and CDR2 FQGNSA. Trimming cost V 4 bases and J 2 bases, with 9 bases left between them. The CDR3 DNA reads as TGTGCCAGCAGCTCCGGAGGGGCCTACGAGCAGTACTTC. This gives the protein CASSSGGAYEQYF.

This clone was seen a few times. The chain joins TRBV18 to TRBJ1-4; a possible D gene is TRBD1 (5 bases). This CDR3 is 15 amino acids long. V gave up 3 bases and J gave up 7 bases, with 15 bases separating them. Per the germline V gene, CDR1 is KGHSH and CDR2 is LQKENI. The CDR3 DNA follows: TGTGCCAGCTCACCGGTTGGGGACTTGGGTGAAAAACTGTTTTTT. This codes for CASSPVGDLGEKLFF.

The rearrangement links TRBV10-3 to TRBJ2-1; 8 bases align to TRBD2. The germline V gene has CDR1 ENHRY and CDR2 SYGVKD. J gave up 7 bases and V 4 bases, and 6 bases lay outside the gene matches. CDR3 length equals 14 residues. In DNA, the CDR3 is TGTGCCATCAGTGGAGGACAGCGGGGGAATGAGCAGTTCTTC. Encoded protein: CAISGGQRGNEQFF.

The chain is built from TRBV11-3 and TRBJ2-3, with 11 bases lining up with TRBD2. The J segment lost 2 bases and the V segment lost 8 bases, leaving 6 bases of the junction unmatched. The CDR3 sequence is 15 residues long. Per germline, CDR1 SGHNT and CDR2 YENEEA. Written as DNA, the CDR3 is TGTGCCAGCGGGGGACTAGCGGTAACCACAGATACGCAGTATTTT. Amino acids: CASGGLAVTTDTQYF.

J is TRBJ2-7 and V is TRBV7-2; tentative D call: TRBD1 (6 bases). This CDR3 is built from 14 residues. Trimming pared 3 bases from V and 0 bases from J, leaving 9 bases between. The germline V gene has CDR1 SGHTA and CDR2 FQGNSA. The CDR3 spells CASSFGQTSYEQYF. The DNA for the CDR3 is TGTGCCAGCAGCTTCGGACAGACCTCCTACGAGCAGTACTTC.

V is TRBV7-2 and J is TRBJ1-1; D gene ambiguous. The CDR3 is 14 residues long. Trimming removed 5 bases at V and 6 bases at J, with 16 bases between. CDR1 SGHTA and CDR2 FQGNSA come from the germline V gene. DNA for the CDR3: TGTGCCAGCAGCCTGAGAGTTACCCCCTCTGAAGCTTTCTTT. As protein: CASSLRVTPSEAFF.

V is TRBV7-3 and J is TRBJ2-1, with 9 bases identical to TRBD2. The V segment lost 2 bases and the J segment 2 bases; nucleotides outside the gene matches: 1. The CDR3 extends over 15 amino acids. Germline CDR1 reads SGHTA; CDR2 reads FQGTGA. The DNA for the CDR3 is TGTGCCAGCAGCTTACAGCGGGGGGCCTACAATGAGCAGTTCTTC. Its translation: CASSLQRGAYNEQFF.

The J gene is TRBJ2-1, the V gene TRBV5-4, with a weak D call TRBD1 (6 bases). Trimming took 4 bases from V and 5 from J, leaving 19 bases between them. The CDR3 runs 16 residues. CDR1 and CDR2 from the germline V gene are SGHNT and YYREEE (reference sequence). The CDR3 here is CASSLGQHLGDNEQFF. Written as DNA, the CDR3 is TGTGCCAGCAGCCTAGGACAGCACCTGGGGGACAATGAGCAGTTCTTC.

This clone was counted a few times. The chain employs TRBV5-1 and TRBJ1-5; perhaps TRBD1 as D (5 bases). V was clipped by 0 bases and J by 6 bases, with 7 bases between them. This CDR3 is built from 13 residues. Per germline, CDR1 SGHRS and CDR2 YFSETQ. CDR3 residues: CASSLGGSQPQHF. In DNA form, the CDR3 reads TGCGCCAGCAGCTTGGGGGGGAGTCAGCCCCAGCATTTT.

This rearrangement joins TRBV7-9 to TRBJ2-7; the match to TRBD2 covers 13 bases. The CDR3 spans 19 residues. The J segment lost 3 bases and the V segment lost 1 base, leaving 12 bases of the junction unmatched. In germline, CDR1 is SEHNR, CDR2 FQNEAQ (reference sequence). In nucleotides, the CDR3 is TGTGCCAGCAGCTTAGGACTAGCGGGAGGCCCCCATGACGGCTACGAGCAGTACTTC. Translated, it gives CASSLGLAGGPHDGYEQYF.

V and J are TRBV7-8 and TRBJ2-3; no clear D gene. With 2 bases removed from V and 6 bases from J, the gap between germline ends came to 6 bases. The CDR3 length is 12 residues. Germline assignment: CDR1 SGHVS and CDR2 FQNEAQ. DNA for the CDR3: TGTGCCAGCAGCTTACCCGGGGATACGCAGTATTTT. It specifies CASSLPGDTQYF.

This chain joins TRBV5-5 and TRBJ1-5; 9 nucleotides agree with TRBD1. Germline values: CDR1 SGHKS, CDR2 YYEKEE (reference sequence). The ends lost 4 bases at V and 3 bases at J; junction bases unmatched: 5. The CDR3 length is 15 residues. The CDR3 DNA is TGTGCCAGCAGCAGGGGGGACAGGGCCAATCAGCCCCAGCATTTT. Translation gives CASSRGDRANQPQHF.

CDR3 residues: CASSLRSFGYTF. The CDR3 DNA follows: TGTGCCAGCAGCTTACGGAGTTTTGGCTACACCTTC. This chain connects TRBV7-9 to TRBJ1-2; D is ambiguous. This CDR3 is 12 amino acids long. Per germline, CDR1 SEHNR and CDR2 FQNEAQ (reference sequence). V lost 2 bases to trimming and J lost 7 bases, with 8 bases between them.

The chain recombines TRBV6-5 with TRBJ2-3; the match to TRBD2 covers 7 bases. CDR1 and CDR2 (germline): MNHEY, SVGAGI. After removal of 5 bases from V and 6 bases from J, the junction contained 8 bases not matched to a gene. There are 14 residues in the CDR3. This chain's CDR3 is CASSAGVPRDTQYF. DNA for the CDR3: TGTGCCAGCAGTGCGGGGGTGCCGCGGGATACGCAGTATTTT.

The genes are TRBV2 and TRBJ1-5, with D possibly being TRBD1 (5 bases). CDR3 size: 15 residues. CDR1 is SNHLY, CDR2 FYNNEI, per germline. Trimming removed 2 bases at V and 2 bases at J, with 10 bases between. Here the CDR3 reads CASSEQGGGNQPQHF. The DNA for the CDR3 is TGTGCCAGCAGTGAACAGGGAGGGGGCAATCAGCCCCAGCATTTT.

The CDR3 spells CASSPTGPNYGYTF. The CDR3 DNA reads as TGTGCCAGCAGCCCGACAGGGCCAAACTATGGCTACACCTTC. The rearrangement uses TRBV5-6 and TRBJ1-2; 7 bases agree with TRBD1. CDR1 SGHDT and CDR2 YYEEEE come from the germline V gene. Trimming cost V 4 bases and J 2 bases; bases outside gene matches: 5. This CDR3 is built from 14 residues.

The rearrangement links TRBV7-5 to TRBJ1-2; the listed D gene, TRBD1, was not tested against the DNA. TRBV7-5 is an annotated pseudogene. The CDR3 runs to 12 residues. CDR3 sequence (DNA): TGTGTCAGAAGCCTGGCAGGGGGTGGCTACACCTTC. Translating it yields CVRSLAGGGYTF.

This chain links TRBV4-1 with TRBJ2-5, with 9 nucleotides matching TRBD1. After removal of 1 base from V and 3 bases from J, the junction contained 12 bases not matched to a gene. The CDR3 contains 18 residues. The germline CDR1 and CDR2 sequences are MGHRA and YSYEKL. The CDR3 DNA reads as TGCGCCAGCAGCCAAGTTTTTTGGGGACAGGGTGGGGAAGAGACCCAGTACTTC. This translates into CASSQVFWGQGGEETQYF.

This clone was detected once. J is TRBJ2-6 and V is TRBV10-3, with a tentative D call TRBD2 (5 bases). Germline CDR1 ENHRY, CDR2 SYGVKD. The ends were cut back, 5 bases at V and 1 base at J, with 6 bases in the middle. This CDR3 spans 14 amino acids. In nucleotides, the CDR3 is TGTGCCATCAGTAGGGAGTCTGGGGCCAACGTCCTGACTTTC. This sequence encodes CAISRESGANVLTF.

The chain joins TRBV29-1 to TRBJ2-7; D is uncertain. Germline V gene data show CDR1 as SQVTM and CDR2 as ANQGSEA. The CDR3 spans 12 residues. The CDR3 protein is CGTAVLSYEQYF. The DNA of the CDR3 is TGCGGAACGGCAGTGCTCTCCTACGAGCAGTACTTC.

The CDR3: CASSPPERADTQYF. In nucleotides, the CDR3 is TGTGCCAGCTCACCACCAGAAAGGGCAGATACGCAGTATTTT. The chain couples TRBV18 to TRBJ2-3; no clear D. The CDR3 is made up of 14 amino acids. Germline CDR1 KGHSH, CDR2 LQKENI. V shed 0 bases and J shed 4 bases, with 8 bases lying between them.

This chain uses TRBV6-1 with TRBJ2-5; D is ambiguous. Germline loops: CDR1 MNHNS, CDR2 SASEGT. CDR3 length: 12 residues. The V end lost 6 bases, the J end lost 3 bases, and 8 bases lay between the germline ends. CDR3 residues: CASSTNKETQYF. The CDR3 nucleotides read TGTGCCAGCAGCACTAACAAAGAGACCCAGTACTTC.

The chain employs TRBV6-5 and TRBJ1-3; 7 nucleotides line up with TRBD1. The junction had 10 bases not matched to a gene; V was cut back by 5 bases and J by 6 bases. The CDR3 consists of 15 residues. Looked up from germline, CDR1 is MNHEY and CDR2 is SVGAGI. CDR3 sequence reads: CASSRGQRPENTIYF. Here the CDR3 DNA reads TGTGCCAGCAGTAGGGGACAGAGGCCCGAAAACACCATATATTTT.

CDR3 coding DNA: TGTGCCTGCTCATCCGGGACCGTCGCTCACTTT. Its protein is CACSSGTVAHF. This chain links TRBV30 with TRBJ1-6; D might be TRBD1 (5 bases). Germline V gene data show CDR1 as GTSNPN and CDR2 as SVGIG (reference sequence). The ends were cut back, 6 bases at V and 19 bases at J, with 19 bases in the middle. This CDR3 is built from 11 residues.

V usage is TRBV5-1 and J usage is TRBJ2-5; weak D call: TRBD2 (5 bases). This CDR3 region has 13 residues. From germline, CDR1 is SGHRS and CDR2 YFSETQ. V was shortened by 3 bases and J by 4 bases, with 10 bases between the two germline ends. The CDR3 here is CASSSLAPETQYF. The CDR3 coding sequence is TGCGCCAGCAGCTCCCTAGCCCCAGAGACCCAGTACTTC.